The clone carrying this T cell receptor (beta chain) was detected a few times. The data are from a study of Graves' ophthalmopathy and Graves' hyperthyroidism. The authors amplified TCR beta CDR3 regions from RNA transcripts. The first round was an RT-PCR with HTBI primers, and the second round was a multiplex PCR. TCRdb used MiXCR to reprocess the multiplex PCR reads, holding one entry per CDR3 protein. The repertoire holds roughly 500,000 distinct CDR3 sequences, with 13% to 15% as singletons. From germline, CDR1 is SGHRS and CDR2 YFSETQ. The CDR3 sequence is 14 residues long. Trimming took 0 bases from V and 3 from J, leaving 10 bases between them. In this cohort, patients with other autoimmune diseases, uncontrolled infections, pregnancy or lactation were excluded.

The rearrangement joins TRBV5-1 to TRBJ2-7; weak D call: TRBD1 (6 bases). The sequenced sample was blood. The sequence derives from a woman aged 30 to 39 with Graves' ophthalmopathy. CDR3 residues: CASSLVYRDYEQYF. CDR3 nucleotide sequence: TGCGCCAGCAGCTTGGTTTACAGGGACTACGAGCAGTACTTC.